The clone carrying this TCR beta chain appeared a single time. Generated by immunoSEQ multiplex PCR, the TCRdb table keeps only in-frame clones and is missing some. The sample records 100,000 to 150,000 clones, around 89% being singletons. CDR1 SGHRS and CDR2 YFSETQ come from the germline V gene. This CDR3 contains 17 residues. Trimming removed 2 bases from V and 1 base from J; junction bases left unmatched: 5. These data are taken from a study of blood T cell repertoires in COVID-19. The sequence was obtained from a man aged 50-60 years with active or convalescent COVID-19. The specimen sequenced was peripheral blood. The chain has TRBV5-1 and TRBJ2-3; 12 bases fit TRBD2. For the CDR3, the DNA is TGCGCCAGCAGCTTCCTGACTAGCGGGAGTGGCACAGATACGCAGTATTTT. This codes for CASSFLTSGSGTDTQYF.